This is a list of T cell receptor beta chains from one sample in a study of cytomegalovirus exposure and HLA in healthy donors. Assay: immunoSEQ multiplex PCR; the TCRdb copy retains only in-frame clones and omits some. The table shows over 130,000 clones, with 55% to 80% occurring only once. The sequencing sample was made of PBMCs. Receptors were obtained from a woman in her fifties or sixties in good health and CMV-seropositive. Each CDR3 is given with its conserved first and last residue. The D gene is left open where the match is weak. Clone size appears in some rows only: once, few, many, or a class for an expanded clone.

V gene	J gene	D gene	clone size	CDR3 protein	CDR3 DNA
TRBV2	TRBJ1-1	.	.	CASIALGESEAFF	TGTGCCAGCATCGCCCTAGGGGAATCTGAAGCTTTCTTT
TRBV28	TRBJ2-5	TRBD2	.	CASSLRLRETGETQYF	TGTGCCAGCAGTTTAAGGTTGCGGGAGACGGGAGAGACCCAGTACTTC
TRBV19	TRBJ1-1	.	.	CATRRPMNTEAFF	TGTGCCACGCGGCGGCCTATGAACACTGAAGCTTTCTTT
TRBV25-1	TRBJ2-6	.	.	CASSDLGGAGSGANVLTF	TGTGCCAGCAGTGATCTTGGAGGGGCAGGCTCTGGGGCCAACGTCCTGACTTTC
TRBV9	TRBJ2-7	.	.	CASSHSGFSYEQYF	TGTGCCAGCAGCCATAGCGGATTCTCCTACGAGCAGTACTTC
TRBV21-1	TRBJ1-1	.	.	CAGGDRNTEAFF	TGTGCCGGAGGGGACAGGAACACTGAAGCTTTCTTT
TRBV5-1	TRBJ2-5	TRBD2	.	CASSNLTGRVTQYF	TGCGCCAGCAGCAACCTTACGGGGAGGGTGACCCAGTACTTC
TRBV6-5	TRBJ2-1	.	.	CASSRGGPLYNEQFF	TGTGCCAGCAGTCGTGGGGGCCCTCTTTACAATGAGCAGTTCTTC
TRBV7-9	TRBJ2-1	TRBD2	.	CASSLAGGDHNEQFF	TGTGCCAGCAGTCTAGCGGGAGGGGATCACAATGAGCAGTTCTTC
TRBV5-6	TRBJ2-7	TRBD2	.	CASSLGLAVYEQYF	TGTGCCAGCAGCCTGGGACTAGCGGTCTACGAGCAGTACTTC
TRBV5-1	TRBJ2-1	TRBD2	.	CASSWGLAGGSYNEQFF	TGCGCCAGCAGCTGGGGACTAGCGGGGGGGTCCTACAATGAGCAGTTCTTC
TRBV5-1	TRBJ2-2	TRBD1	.	CASSRDRGDGELFF	TGCGCCAGCAGTCGGGACAGGGGGGACGGGGAGCTGTTTTTT
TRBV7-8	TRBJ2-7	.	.	CASSLGSPAIYYEQYF	TGTGCCAGCAGCTTAGGTTCGCCCGCTATCTACTACGAGCAGTACTTC
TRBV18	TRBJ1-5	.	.	CASSQQQGSNQPQHF	TGTGCCAGCTCACAGCAACAGGGAAGCAATCAGCCCCAGCATTTT
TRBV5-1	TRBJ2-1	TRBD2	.	CASSLGLAGYNEQFF	TGCGCCAGCAGCTTGGGGCTAGCGGGGTACAATGAGCAGTTCTTC
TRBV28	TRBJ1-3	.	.	CASRSEGNTIYF	TGTGCCAGCAGGTCGGAGGGAAACACCATATATTTT
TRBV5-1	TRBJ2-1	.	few	CASSISQNNEQFF	TGCGCCAGCAGCATATCACAGAACAATGAGCAGTTCTTC
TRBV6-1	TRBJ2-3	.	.	CASRAWTDTDTQYF	TGTGCCAGCAGAGCTTGGACAGACACAGATACGCAGTATTTT
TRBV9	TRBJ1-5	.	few	CASSEGMWGNQPQHF	TGTGCCAGCAGCGAGGGGATGTGGGGCAATCAGCCCCAGCATTTT
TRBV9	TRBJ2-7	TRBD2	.	CASSPPDGTSGRISNEQYF	TGTGCCAGCAGCCCTCCAGACGGGACTAGCGGGAGGATTTCTAACGAGCAGTACTTC
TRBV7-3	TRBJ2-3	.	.	CASSFGGRGVTQYF	TGTGCCAGCAGCTTCGGAGGGCGCGGCGTTACGCAGTATTTT
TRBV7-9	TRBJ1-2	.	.	CASSLERANYGYTF	TGTGCCAGCAGCTTAGAGAGAGCTAACTATGGCTACACCTTC
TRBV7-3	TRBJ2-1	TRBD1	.	CASSPGQGYNEQFF	TGTGCCAGCAGTCCTGGACAGGGCTACAATGAGCAGTTCTTC
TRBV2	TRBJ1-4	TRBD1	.	CASSETGINEKLFF	TGTGCCAGCAGCGAGACAGGGATTAATGAAAAACTGTTTTTT
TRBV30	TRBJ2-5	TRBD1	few	CAWSVFRGLETQYF	TGTGCCTGGAGTGTATTTAGGGGGCTCGAGACCCAGTACTTC